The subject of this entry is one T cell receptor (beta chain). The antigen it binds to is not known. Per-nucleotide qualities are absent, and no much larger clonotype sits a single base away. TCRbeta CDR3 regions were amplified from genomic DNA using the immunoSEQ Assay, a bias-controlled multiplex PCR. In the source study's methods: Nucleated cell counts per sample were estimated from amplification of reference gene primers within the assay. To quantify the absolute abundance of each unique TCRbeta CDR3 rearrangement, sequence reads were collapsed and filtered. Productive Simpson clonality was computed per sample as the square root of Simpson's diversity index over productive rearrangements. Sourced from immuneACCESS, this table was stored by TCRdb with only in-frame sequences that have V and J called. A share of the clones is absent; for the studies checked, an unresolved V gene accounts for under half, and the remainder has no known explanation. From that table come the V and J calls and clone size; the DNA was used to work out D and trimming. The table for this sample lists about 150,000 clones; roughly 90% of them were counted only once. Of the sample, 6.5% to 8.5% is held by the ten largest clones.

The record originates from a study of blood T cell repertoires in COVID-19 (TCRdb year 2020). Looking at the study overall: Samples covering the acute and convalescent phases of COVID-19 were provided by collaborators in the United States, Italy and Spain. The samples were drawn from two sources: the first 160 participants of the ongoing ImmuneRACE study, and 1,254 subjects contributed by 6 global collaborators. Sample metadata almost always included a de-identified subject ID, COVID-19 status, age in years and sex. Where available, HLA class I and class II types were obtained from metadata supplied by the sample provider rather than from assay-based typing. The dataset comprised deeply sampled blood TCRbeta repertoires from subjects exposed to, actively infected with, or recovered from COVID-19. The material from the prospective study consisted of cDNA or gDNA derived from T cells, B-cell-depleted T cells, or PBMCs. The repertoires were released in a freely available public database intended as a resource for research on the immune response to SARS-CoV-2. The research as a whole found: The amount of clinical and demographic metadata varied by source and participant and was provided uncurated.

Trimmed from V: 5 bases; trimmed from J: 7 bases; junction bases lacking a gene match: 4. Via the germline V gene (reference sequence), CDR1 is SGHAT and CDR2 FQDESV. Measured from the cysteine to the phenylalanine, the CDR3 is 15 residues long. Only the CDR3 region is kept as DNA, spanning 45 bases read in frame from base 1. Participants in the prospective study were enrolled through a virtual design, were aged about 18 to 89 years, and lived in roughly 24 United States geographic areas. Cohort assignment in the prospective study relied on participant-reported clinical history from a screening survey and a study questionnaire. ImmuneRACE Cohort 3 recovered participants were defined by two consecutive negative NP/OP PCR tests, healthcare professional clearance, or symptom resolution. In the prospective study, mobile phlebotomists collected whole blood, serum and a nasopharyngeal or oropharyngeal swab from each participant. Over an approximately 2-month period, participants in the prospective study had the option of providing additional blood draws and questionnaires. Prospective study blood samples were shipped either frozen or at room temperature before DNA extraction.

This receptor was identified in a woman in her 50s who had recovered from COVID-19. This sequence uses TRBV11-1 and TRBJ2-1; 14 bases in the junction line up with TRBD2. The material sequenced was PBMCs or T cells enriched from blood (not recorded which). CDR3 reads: CASSTRLAGGNEQFF. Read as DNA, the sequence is TGTGCCAGCAGCACCCGACTAGCGGGGGGGAATGAGCAGTTCTTC.